The present TCR beta chain was sequenced within a study of tumor and adjacent non-tumor tissue in lung cancer. The overall study: Aged about 30 to 76 years, patients included about 11 men and about 5 women with stage I to III disease.

Three rounds of nested PCR, following a modified ARM-PCR protocol, produced the TCRbeta library. A single record per CDR3 protein comes from TCRdb applying MiXCR to the multiplex PCR reads. The sample consists of roughly 200,000 distinct CDR3 sequences, roughly 70% of them appearing once. The template was RNA from unsorted bulk tissue. To note about this clonotype: The antigen remains unidentified. A single base separates this from a much larger clone, so it may be a read error.

Trimming took 0 bases from V and 3 from J, leaving 4 bases between them. The length of the CDR3 is 13 residues. Germline CDR1 and CDR2: SGHRS and YFSETQ. Study results and caveats: Compared with tumor, normal lung showed significantly lower TCR diversity.

Input material: lung tumor tissue. This chain uses TRBV5-1 with TRBJ1-5; D is unresolved. The sequence was collected from a man in his sixties with non-small cell lung cancer. The CDR3 reads CASSLGDNQPQHF. CDR3 in DNA: TGCGCCAGCAGCTTGGGAGACAATCAGCCCCAGCATTTT.